This is a list of T cell receptor beta chains from one sample in a study of blood T cell repertoires in COVID-19. Method: immunoSEQ multiplex PCR; TCRdb's copy keeps in-frame clones and lacks some. The sample yields 110,000 or so clones, approximately 90% seen once. The specimen sequenced was peripheral blood. These receptors were obtained from a woman aged 65 to 85 who had recovered from COVID-19. Both conserved end residues are trimmed from each CDR3.

cdr3_aa	v_call
ASSLSGGAKETQY	TRBV11-1
ASRQGAKNIQY	TRBV6-6
ASSFWGKDEQF	TRBV28
AISSWDRVDGYT	TRBV10-3
ASSLQRVGQTYEQY	TRBV5-4
ASSPPLSRAGAYEQY	TRBV18
ASSYILAGSYEQY	TRBV6-2/TRBV6-3
ASSSQGAGANVLT	TRBV19
ASSRQGAGEQY	TRBV3-1/TRBV3-2
ASSHQRAIGTSGVTDTQY	TRBV4-2
ASGRDTGTGTQY	TRBV12-5
ASSEARYRVYGYT	TRBV6-1
ASIPGQGTDTQY	TRBV5-1
ATSDPTGGSYEQY	TRBV24-1
ASSLGTVATNEKLF	TRBV5-5
ATLPTGLNQPQH	TRBV10-3
ASPRGVGEQF	TRBV2
ASSLQENTEAF	TRBV7-2
ASSLAGRGDEQY	TRBV7-9
ASSQAENIQY	TRBV3-1/TRBV3-2
ASSYLRDREVTGELF	TRBV6-7
SVGAGGYEQY	TRBV29-1
AATPTGNTEAF	TRBV30
ASSQAVSDTQY	TRBV4-1
AISAQMMNTEAF	TRBV10-3
ASSEEAGKY	TRBV2
ASSLALNYEQY	TRBV5-6
ATKLGGGYT	TRBV19
ASSGEGATGETQY	TRBV5-1
ASSTSGVNTEAF	TRBV5-1
ASSPNSGRGTQY	TRBV3-1/TRBV3-2
ASSTGGLNTEAF	TRBV5-5
ASSPEGQGRNGYT	TRBV28
SVEVSGGGSVDEQF	TRBV29-1
ASSQPGAAGGNNEQF	TRBV4-1
AITPSGGARDTQY	TRBV10-3
ASSLGEYPEAF	TRBV13
ASRFSAGTGELF	TRBV5-5
ASSLLGASTGDEQF	TRBV7-3
ASSQLGGRGAEAF	TRBV4-1
ASSPPFGGWSEAF	TRBV6-2/TRBV6-3
ASSPARGVGTSSTDTQY	TRBV28
ASSYAGQGGETQY	TRBV6-2/TRBV6-3
AWIKKESYGYT	TRBV30
ASSPGQPIMNTGELF	TRBV7-9
ASSQVMGAPYEQY	TRBV4-3
ASSIGLAAAYNEQF	TRBV19
AWSRRGGLNTEAF	TRBV30
AWTRVAGVTGELF	TRBV30